The next 27 T cell receptor beta chains were all read from a single sample in a study of blood T cell repertoires in COVID-19. Assay used: immunoSEQ multiplex PCR; TCRdb lists only in-frame clones, some missing. Among some 200,000 clones listed, around 87% were seen once. The specimen was peripheral blood. The origin of the receptors is a man in his forties with active or convalescent COVID-19.

This clone has a handful of counts. The rearrangement joins TRBV5-1 to TRBJ2-1; 9 nucleotides align to TRBD1. V lost 3 bases to trimming and J lost 8 bases; unmatched junction nucleotides: 6. CDR1 is SGHRS and CDR2 is YFSETQ in the germline V gene. This CDR3 contains 14 residues. The CDR3 DNA reads TGCGCCAGCAGCTACGGGACAGGGTTGGATGAGCAGTTCTTC. Its translation is CASSYGTGLDEQFF.

The chain uses TRBV6-1 and TRBJ1-3, with D hard to call. From germline, CDR1 is MNHNS and CDR2 SASEGT. The CDR3 spans 16 residues. Deletions cut 1 base from V and 0 bases from J, with 10 bases between. CDR3: CASSEGSVNSGNTIYF. For the CDR3, the DNA is TGTGCCAGCAGTGAAGGTTCGGTTAACTCTGGAAACACCATATATTTT.

V usage is TRBV19 and J usage is TRBJ2-1; 7 bases fit TRBD1. The V segment lost 10 bases and the J segment 9 bases; nucleotides outside the gene matches: 9. The CDR3 sequence is 12 residues long. The germline V gene has CDR1 LNHDA and CDR2 SQIVND (reference sequence). The CDR3 DNA follows: TGTGCCACTCGACAGGGAAGGGGTGAGCAGTTCTTC. Translating gives CATRQGRGEQFF.

The V call is TRBV15, the J call TRBJ2-2; TRBD1 aligns across 7 bases. Germline CDR1 is LNHNV and CDR2 is YYDKDF (reference sequence). The CDR3 is 18 residues long. With V trimmed by 0 bases and J by 6 bases, 13 bases remained unmatched. As DNA, the CDR3 is TGTGCCACCAGCAGAGATACGACGGGACAGAGTAGGTCCGGGGAGCTGTTTTTT. Translating it yields CATSRDTTGQSRSGELFF.

This rearrangement joins TRBV5-4 to TRBJ2-3; perhaps TRBD2 as D (6 bases). Per the germline V gene, CDR1 is SGHNT and CDR2 is YYREEE (reference sequence). Trimming removed 3 bases from V and 3 bases from J, with 20 bases in between. The CDR3 extends over 17 amino acids. CDR3 in amino acids: CASSSRDGVGRTDTQYF. The CDR3 region has the DNA TGTGCCAGCAGCTCAAGGGACGGAGTAGGGAGGACAGATACGCAGTATTTT.

J is TRBJ2-2 and V is TRBV10-3, with 8 nucleotides matching TRBD2. Germline V gene sequence: CDR1 ENHRY, CDR2 SYGVKD. Losses at the gene ends were 0 bases for V and 5 bases for J; bases not matched to a gene: 2. The CDR3 is 15 residues long. The CDR3 bases are TGTGCCATCAGTGAGTCGTCTAGCGGGACCGGGGAGCTGTTTTTT. Protein sequence: CAISESSSGTGELFF.

The chain links TRBV13 to TRBJ2-1, with TRBD1 identical over 7 bases. With 3 bases clipped from V and 3 bases from J, the junction kept 5 bases outside the gene matches. This CDR3 comprises 15 residues. Germline values: CDR1 PRHDT, CDR2 FYEKMQ (reference sequence). The CDR3 bases are TGTGCCAGCAGCTTCGGACAGGACGTCTACAATGAGCAGTTCTTC. The encoded protein is CASSFGQDVYNEQFF.

The rearrangement joins TRBV19 to TRBJ1-2, with TRBD1 matching over 7 bases. The CDR3 spans 15 residues. Germline trimming cut 4 bases from V and 6 bases from J; bases unmatched to any gene: 11. The V gene's germline CDR1 is LNHDA and CDR2 SQIVND (reference sequence). The CDR3 sequence is CASSTSGQTFDGYTF. CDR3 in DNA: TGTGCCAGTAGTACATCGGGACAGACTTTTGATGGCTACACCTTC.

J is TRBJ2-7 and V is TRBV5-1, with 7 bases aligning to TRBD1. This CDR3 has 16 amino acids. Germline CDR1 SGHRS, CDR2 YFSETQ. The V and J ends lost 4 bases and 1 base, in that order; junction bases with no gene match: 11. As DNA, the CDR3 is TGCGCCAGCAGCGGAACCGGGACAGCTTCGTCCTACGAGCAGTACTTC. As protein: CASSGTGTASSYEQYF.

The V call is TRBV4-2, the J call TRBJ2-6, with 12 bases fitting TRBD2. The CDR3 is 18 amino acids. The trim removed 4 bases at V and 4 bases at J, leaving 8 bases unmatched. Germline V gene lookup returns CDR1 LGHNA and CDR2 YNFKEQ. The CDR3 spells CASSRASGGASGANVLTF. Written as DNA, the CDR3 is TGTGCCAGCAGCCGAGCTAGCGGGGGGGCCTCCGGGGCCAACGTCCTGACTTTC.

The chain carries TRBV12-3 or TRBV12-4 and TRBJ1-2; maybe TRBD1 (5 bases). The ends were cut back, 0 bases at V and 8 bases at J, with 7 bases in the middle. There are 12 residues in the CDR3. This CDR3 reads CASSLARAGYTF. In DNA, the CDR3 is TGTGCCAGCAGTTTAGCCAGGGCCGGCTACACCTTC.

The V gene is TRBV7-2, the J gene TRBJ1-5, with D unresolved. V was shortened by 1 base and J by 4 bases, with 11 bases between the two germline ends. Germline V gene lookup returns CDR1 SGHTA and CDR2 FQGNSA. This CDR3 is 15 amino acids long. The CDR3 loop reads CASSLERALNQPQHF. DNA of the CDR3: TGTGCCAGCAGCTTAGAGAGGGCCTTAAATCAGCCCCAGCATTTT.

In nucleotides, the CDR3 is TGTGCCAGCAGCAAGGGCGGAGGGGATTATCAGCCCCAGCATTTT. It specifies CASSKGGGDYQPQHF. V usage is TRBV9 and J usage is TRBJ1-5, with D perhaps matching TRBD1 (5 bases). Deletions cut 4 bases from V and 5 bases from J, with 16 bases between. This CDR3 is 15 amino acids long. Looked up from germline, CDR1 is SGDLS and CDR2 is YYNGEE.

This chain uses TRBV5-3 with TRBJ1-3; TRBD1 might be the D (6 bases). TRBV5-3 is an ORF; its function is uncertain. This CDR3 is built from 15 residues. Trimming removed 0 bases from V and 0 bases from J, with 7 bases in between. CDR3: CARSLGRGSGNTIYF. CDR3 nucleotide sequence: TGTGCCAGAAGCTTGGGCAGGGGCTCTGGAAACACCATATATTTT.

CDR3 sequence: CASSPIGGETYGYTF. The CDR3 bases are TGTGCCAGCTCACCAATTGGAGGGGAGACCTATGGCTACACCTTC. The chain combines TRBV18 with TRBJ1-2; the D gene is possibly TRBD1 (5 bases). Trimming shortened V by 2 bases and J by 4 bases, and 14 bases separated the two germline ends. Germline V gene sequence: CDR1 KGHSH, CDR2 LQKENI. CDR3 length equals 15 residues.

The V and J genes are TRBV30 and TRBJ1-6, with D possibly being TRBD1 (6 bases). Germline CDR1 and CDR2: GTSNPN and SVGIG (reference sequence). The V gene lost 0 bases and the J gene lost 9 bases, with 9 bases spanning the gap. CDR3 size: 13 residues. The CDR3 DNA follows: TGTGCCTGGAGTGTCAGGGGAAGTTCACCCCTCCACTTT. Protein: CAWSVRGSSPLHF.

The chain recombines TRBV7-9 with TRBJ2-7; D remains unclear. CDR3 size: 14 residues. V was shortened by 5 bases and J by 1 base, with 12 bases between the two germline ends. Germline V gene data show CDR1 as SEHNR and CDR2 as FQNEAQ (reference sequence). The CDR3: CASSPRSGSYEQYF. The DNA of the CDR3 is TGTGCCAGCAGCCCCCGGAGTGGATCCTACGAGCAGTACTTC.

The V gene is TRBV12-5, the J gene TRBJ1-4; no definite D call. Germline assignment: CDR1 LGHNT and CDR2 FRNRAP. The V gene lost 6 bases and the J gene lost 3 bases, with 8 bases spanning the gap. The CDR3 loop spans 13 amino acids. The CDR3 DNA reads TGTGCTAGTGGACGACAATCTAATGAAAAACTGTTTTTT. Its protein product is CASGRQSNEKLFF. The complete variable domain, with remaining parts taken from reference TRBV12-5 and TRBJ1-4, reads DARVTQTPRHKVTEMGQEVTMRCQPILGHNTVFWYRQTMMQGLELLAYFRNRAPLDDSGMPKDRFSAEMPDATLATLKIQPSEPRDSAVYFCASGRQSNEKLFFGSGTQLSVL.

This clone occurred once. The chain is built from TRBV6-2 or TRBV6-3 and TRBJ2-2, with D perhaps TRBD1 (6 bases). CDR1 is MNHEY and CDR2 is SVGEGT in the germline V gene. The V and J ends lost 6 bases and 6 bases respectively, with 11 bases between them. The CDR3 consists of 13 residues. CDR3 amino acids: CASSTQGSGELFF. As DNA, the CDR3 is TGTGCCAGCAGCACACAGGGTTCCGGGGAGCTGTTTTTT.

The chain joins TRBV4-1 to TRBJ1-1, with a weak D call TRBD1 (6 bases). The V gene's germline CDR1 is MGHRA and CDR2 YSYEKL. Deletions cut 6 bases from V and 6 bases from J, with 14 bases between. The length of the CDR3 is 13 residues. CDR3 DNA sequence: TGCGCCAGCAGGTATACAGGGACGGCTGAAGCTTTCTTT. It translates to CASRYTGTAEAFF.

The V call is TRBV18, the J call TRBJ2-3; D is perhaps TRBD2 (6 bases). This CDR3 has 14 residues. Trimming removed 3 bases from V and 4 bases from J, with 11 bases in between. Germline assignment: CDR1 KGHSH and CDR2 LQKENI. The CDR3 spells CASSPPTSPDTQYF. CDR3 coding DNA: TGTGCCAGCTCACCCCCGACTAGTCCAGATACGCAGTATTTT. Full variable domain (missing parts from reference TRBV18 and TRBJ2-3): NAGVMQNPRHLVRRRGQEARLRCSPMKGHSHVYWYRQLPEEGLKFMVYLQKENIIDESGMPKERFSAEFPKEGPSILRIQQVVRGDSAAYFCASSPPTSPDTQYFGPGTRLTVL.

The chain has TRBV19 and TRBJ2-5, with 7 bases identical to TRBD2. The V gene end was trimmed by 3 bases and the J gene end by 2 bases; junction bases not matched to a gene: 9. This CDR3 has 16 residues. Per the germline V gene, CDR1 is LNHDA and CDR2 is SQIVND (reference sequence). The CDR3 here is CASSILGGRKQETQYF. CDR3 DNA: TGTGCCAGTAGTATCCTGGGCGGGAGAAAACAAGAGACCCAGTACTTC.

The V and J genes are TRBV15 and TRBJ1-5, with D possibly TRBD1 on 6 matching bases. In germline, CDR1 is LNHNV, CDR2 YYDKDF (reference sequence). V was clipped by 3 bases and J by 1 base, with 22 bases between them. The CDR3 is 19 residues long. The CDR3 here is CATSSPPRAGARSNQPQHF. The CDR3 DNA follows: TGTGCCACCAGCAGTCCTCCGAGGGCGGGGGCTAGAAGCAATCAGCCCCAGCATTTT.

CDR3 in DNA: TGTGCCACCAGTGATCCCCAGCGGGCTGAAGCTTTCTTT. This gives the protein CATSDPQRAEAFF. This chain uses TRBV24-1 with TRBJ1-1; D unclear. This CDR3 is built from 13 residues. CDR1 and CDR2 (germline): KGHDR, SFDVKD. The V gene lost 3 bases and the J gene lost 6 bases, with 10 bases spanning the gap.

V and J are TRBV5-4 and TRBJ1-2, with 8 bases matching TRBD1. Germline V CDR1 and CDR2: SGHNT, YYREEE (reference sequence). Losses at the gene ends were 4 bases for V and 7 bases for J; bases not matched to a gene: 6. The CDR3 loop spans 13 amino acids. CDR3 sequence reads: CASSPGQGPGYTF. CDR3 DNA sequence: TGTGCCAGCAGCCCCGGACAGGGACCTGGCTACACCTTC. Looking up the rest from reference TRBV5-4 and TRBJ1-2 gives the full variable domain: ETGVTQSPTHLIKTRGQQVTLRCSSQSGHNTVSWYQQALGQGPQFIFQYYREEENGRGNFPPRFSGLQFPNYSSELNVNALELDDSALYLCASSPGQGPGYTFGSGTRLTVV.

The rearrangement links TRBV5-1 to TRBJ2-4; TRBD2 aligns across 7 bases. V gave up 0 bases and J gave up 7 bases; unmatched junction bases: 4. The CDR3 has 14 amino acids. Germline-derived CDR1 and CDR2 are SGHRS and YFSETQ. CDR3 coding DNA: TGCGCCAGCAGCTTGGCGGGGGAGGGCAACATTCAGTACTTC. It encodes CASSLAGEGNIQYF.

This rearrangement joins TRBV9 to TRBJ1-1; 7 bases fit TRBD1. Per germline, CDR1 SGDLS and CDR2 YYNGEE. This CDR3 is built from 14 residues. V was clipped by 4 bases and J by 4 bases; unmatched bases: 7. The chain's CDR3 is CASSLLRDSTEAFF. For the CDR3, the DNA is TGTGCCAGCAGCTTACTCCGGGACAGCACTGAAGCTTTCTTT.